The following is a T cell receptor beta chain sequence with its context. Looked up from germline, CDR1 is SGHNT and CDR2 is YYREEE (reference sequence). The V end was cut by 2 bases, the J end by 1 base, with 7 bases between. There are 15 residues in the CDR3. The record originates from a study of technical replicates of blood from several donors. TCRdb's copy holds only in-frame clones and misses some; the assay was immunoSEQ multiplex PCR. The sample yields roughly 79,000 clones, 85% to 95% seen once. Input material: T cells isolated from PBMCs. The TCR sequence derives from a human donor in good health. The V call is TRBV5-4, the J call TRBJ2-6; D is perhaps TRBD2 (5 bases). In DNA form, the CDR3 reads TGTGCCAGCAGCTTCACGGGATCTGGGGCCAACGTCCTGACTTTC. This sequence encodes CASSFTGSGANVLTF.